These 4 T cell receptor beta chains came from one sample sequenced in a study of T cells in Graves' hyperthyroidism and ophthalmopathy. What was amplified from RNA transcripts were TCR beta CDR3 regions. TCR CDR3 regions were first amplified by RT-PCR with HTBI primers. TCRdb recomputed calls from the multiplex PCR reads with MiXCR, one row per CDR3 protein. In the table there are a few hundred thousand distinct CDR3 sequences, over 15% of which are singletons. The source material was blood. These receptors came from a woman younger than 30 with Graves' ophthalmopathy.

This clonotype has at least ten counts. V gene TRBV12-3 or TRBV12-4 combines with J gene TRBJ1-1, with TRBD1 matching 8 bases. The J segment lost 1 base and the V segment lost 6 bases, leaving 4 bases of the junction unmatched. This CDR3 contains 14 residues. Here the CDR3 reads CASRTGAPNTEAFF. The CDR3 nucleotides are TGTGCCAGCAGGACAGGGGCCCCGAACACTGAAGCTTTCTTT.

This clonotype was detected only a few times. This chain connects TRBV29-1 to TRBJ1-2; 9 bases match TRBD1. The CDR3 extends over 15 amino acids. V was clipped by 3 bases and J by 1 base; unmatched bases: 6. Germline CDR1 reads SQVTM; CDR2 reads ANQGSEA. The CDR3 DNA sequence: TGCAGCGTTGAGGCGACAGGGGGGGATAACTATGGCTACACCTTC. Encoded protein: CSVEATGGDNYGYTF.

Concerning this clonotype itself: A read error may be the cause here, since a much bigger clone is one base away. The chain combines TRBV13 with TRBJ2-1, with D possibly being TRBD1 or TRBD2 (5 bases each). TRBJ2-7 explains the end of the DNA better; the J call may be wrong. CDR3 size: 14 residues. CDR1 PRHDT and CDR2 FYEKMQ come from the germline V gene (reference sequence). CDR3 nucleotides: TGTGCCAGCAGCACAGGACTCCCTCGGAATGAGCAGTACTTC. Translating it yields CASSTGLPRNEQYF.

This clonotype turned up a few times. The V call is TRBV20-1, the J call TRBJ2-4; no reliable D call. CDR1 and CDR2 (germline): DFQATT, SNEGSKA (reference sequence). The V and J ends lost 2 bases and 0 bases respectively, with 5 bases between them. The CDR3 is made up of 13 amino acids. The CDR3 region has the DNA TGCAGTGCTAGATCGGTAGCCAAAAACATTCAGTACTTC. This gives the protein CSARSVAKNIQYF.